The next 13 T cell receptor beta chains were all read from a single sample in a study of blood T cell repertoires in COVID-19. Assay used: immunoSEQ multiplex PCR; TCRdb lists only in-frame clones, some missing. This sample has under 200,000 clones, with less than 90% found just once. Sample: peripheral blood. These TCRs come from a woman in her fifties or sixties with COVID-19, enrolled during active disease.

V gene TRBV11-2 combines with J gene TRBJ2-1; TRBD2 agrees at 12 bases. V gave up 0 bases and J gave up 4 bases; unmatched junction bases: 4. The V gene's germline CDR1 is SGHAT and CDR2 FQNNGV. The CDR3 consists of 17 residues. CDR3 coding DNA: TGTGCCAGCAGCTTAGACCTAGCGGGAGGGCCATACAATGAGCAGTTCTTC. Its translation: CASSLDLAGGPYNEQFF. Variable domain in full (rest from reference TRBV11-2 and TRBJ2-1): EAGVAQSPRYKIIEKRQSVAFWCNPISGHATLYWYQQILGQGPKLLIQFQNNGVVDDSQLPKDRFSAERLKGVDSTLKIQPAKLEDSAVYLCASSLDLAGGPYNEQFFGPGTRLTVL.

The genes are TRBV5-1 and TRBJ2-7, with 14 bases aligning to TRBD2. V lost 0 bases and J lost 1; bases outside the gene matches: 6. This CDR3 contains 18 residues. CDR1 is SGHRS and CDR2 is YFSETQ in the germline V gene. The CDR3 sequence is CASSLVGLAGAKSYEQYF. The CDR3 DNA is TGCGCCAGCAGCTTGGTGGGACTAGCGGGAGCAAAATCCTACGAGCAGTACTTC.

The genes are TRBV7-6 and TRBJ1-5; no clear D. CDR1 is SGHVS and CDR2 is FNYEAQ in the germline V gene. Deletions cut 1 base from V and 0 bases from J, with 7 bases between. The CDR3 extends over 15 amino acids. The CDR3: CASSLGADSNQPQHF. Written as DNA, the CDR3 is TGTGCCAGCAGCTTAGGGGCAGATAGCAATCAGCCCCAGCATTTT.

The chain couples TRBV6-5 to TRBJ1-1, with 7 bases aligning to TRBD1. Trimming cost V 5 bases and J 1 base; bases outside gene matches: 7. Germline lookup yields CDR1 MNHEY and CDR2 SVGAGI. The CDR3 consists of 15 residues. The CDR3 loop reads CASSISGTANTEAFF. For the CDR3, the DNA is TGTGCCAGCAGTATTTCCGGGACAGCGAACACTGAAGCTTTCTTT.

The rearrangement links TRBV29-1 to TRBJ1-2, with a weak D call TRBD1 (5 bases). This CDR3 is built from 12 residues. CDR1 SQVTM and CDR2 ANQGSEA come from the germline V gene. The V gene lost 4 bases and the J gene lost 4 bases, with 10 bases spanning the gap. The CDR3 DNA is TGCAGCGTTGCGGCAGGGCTCTATGGCTACACCTTC. Protein product: CSVAAGLYGYTF.

In the case of this clone: At the DNA level, this CDR3 is encoded by other sequences in the same sample as well. The CDR3 nucleotides are TGCGCCAGCAGCCAGGGACTGGAGGAGACCCAGTACTTC. It is translated as CASSQGLEETQYF. The gene calls are TRBV4-3 and TRBJ2-5, with a tentative D call TRBD2 (6 bases). The CDR3 has 13 residues. The ends were cut back, 3 bases at V and 5 bases at J, with 10 bases in the middle. CDR1 is LGHNA and CDR2 is YSLEER in the germline V gene.

The chain uses TRBV29-1 and TRBJ1-3; weak D call: TRBD1 (6 bases). CDR3 length: 15 amino acids. The V end lost 3 bases, the J end lost 2 bases, and 14 bases lay between the germline ends. Germline V CDR1 and CDR2: SQVTM, ANQGSEA. CDR3 loop: CSVDTTGFAGNTIYF. CDR3 in DNA: TGCAGCGTTGATACTACAGGGTTCGCTGGAAACACCATATATTTT.

The chain has TRBV11-2 and TRBJ2-7; TRBD2 matches 8 bases. With 1 base clipped from V and 3 bases from J, the junction kept 5 bases outside the gene matches. The CDR3 covers 15 residues. Germline CDR1 SGHAT, CDR2 FQNNGV. CDR3 loop: CASSLGREGVYEQYF. The CDR3 DNA is TGTGCCAGCAGCTTAGGACGGGAGGGGGTCTACGAGCAGTACTTC.

The chain joins TRBV30 to TRBJ1-6, with a tentative D call TRBD1 (6 bases). The CDR3 is 11 amino acids. Trimming took off 7 bases at V and 6 bases at J, with 7 bases between the two ends. CDR1 is GTSNPN, CDR2 SVGIG, per germline (reference sequence). The CDR3 region has the DNA TGTGCCTTGGACAGTAATTCACCCCTCCACTTT. It codes for CALDSNSPLHF.

The J gene is TRBJ2-4, the V gene TRBV9; D is ambiguous. CDR3 length: 12 residues. Germline lookup yields CDR1 SGDLS and CDR2 YYNGEE. Trimming stripped 4 bases from V and 8 bases from J, with 10 bases between. The CDR3 region has the DNA TGTGCCAGCAGCCCCCCGTCGGACATTCAGTACTTC. Amino acids: CASSPPSDIQYF.

This chain joins TRBV6-5 and TRBJ1-2, with TRBD1 identical over 9 bases. The CDR3 has 14 residues. V dropped 2 bases and J dropped 7; count of bases not matched to a gene: 5. Germline V CDR1 and CDR2: MNHEY, SVGAGI. The CDR3 DNA is TGTGCCAGCAGTTACCGGGACAGGGCTGTTGGCTACACCTTC. It yields the protein CASSYRDRAVGYTF.

V gene TRBV6-6 combines with J gene TRBJ1-3, with 7 bases that match TRBD1. With 5 bases clipped from V and 2 bases from J, the junction kept 6 bases outside the gene matches. The CDR3 is made up of 15 amino acids. CDR1 is MNHNY, CDR2 SVGAGI, per germline (reference sequence). The CDR3: CASSLGGEAGNTIYF. Written as DNA, the CDR3 is TGTGCCAGCAGTCTAGGGGGCGAGGCTGGAAACACCATATATTTT.

This clone was detected only a few times. This rearrangement joins TRBV24-1 to TRBJ1-5, with D hard to call. V was clipped by 5 bases and J by 6 bases, with 13 bases between them. The CDR3 contains 14 residues. Germline assignment: CDR1 KGHDR and CDR2 SFDVKD. The CDR3 reads CATSGQGRAQPQHF. In DNA, the CDR3 is TGTGCCACCAGTGGGCAAGGGCGGGCTCAGCCCCAGCATTTT.